This is a list of T cell receptor beta chains from one sample in a study of blood T cell repertoires in COVID-19. Produced via immunoSEQ multiplex PCR; TCRdb's table is partial and in-frame only. The profile shows 150,000 to 200,000 clones, 65% to 85% of them singletons. The specimen sequenced was PBMCs or T cells enriched from blood (not recorded which). All receptors derive from a man between 35 and 55 years old who had recovered from COVID-19. CDR3s include the opening cysteine and the closing phenylalanine or tryptophan.

TRBJ2-3 TRBV13 CASSFGGADTQYF
TRBJ2-5 TRBV13 CASSPRTSGAHGETQYF
TRBJ2-7 TRBV12-3/TRBV12-4 CASSFTGTGVYF
TRBJ2-2 TRBV3-1/TRBV3-2 CASSHVQNTGELFF
TRBJ1-4 TRBV2 CASSWTATNEKLFF
TRBJ1-2 TRBV14 CASSPGGIYGYTF
TRBJ1-2 TRBV5-4 CASSLQGAEGYTF
TRBJ2-1 TRBV7-2 CASSSGTSGGYHNEQFF
TRBJ1-2 TRBV12-3/TRBV12-4 CASSLPRSYGYTF
TRBJ1-1 TRBV28 CASSTYGRTEAFF
TRBJ2-5 TRBV5-1 CASSLGTGQETQYF
TRBJ1-1 TRBV20-1 CSASTTAEAFF
TRBJ1-1 TRBV7-6 CASRPGAMNTEAFF